One and the same sample provided the 4 T cell receptor beta chains below, sequenced in a study of shared T cell receptors in the human thymus (dated by TCRdb to about 2021). The method behind the library was the immunoSEQ multiplex PCR assay. As stored in TCRdb, this immuneACCESS dataset retains in-frame rearrangements with V and J assigned. A fraction of the clones does not appear; measured against another copy, unresolved V genes explain less than half of the discrepancy, and the remainder lacks a known reason. Within this sample are hundreds of thousands of clones, with around 82% of them counted one time only. More than 0.01% of the sample goes to the ten largest clones. This sample also belongs to another study, concerning human thymus T cells.

Sequences were obtained from thymocytes. The receptor source for this set is a boy younger than two with a congenital heart defect. Donor details come from another sample of the same person, matched by shared clones.

V usage is TRBV6-4 and J usage is TRBJ1-5; no reliable D call. The CDR3 is made up of 15 amino acids. Trimming pared 3 bases from V and 0 bases from J, leaving 9 bases between. Germline CDR1 and CDR2: MRHNA and SNTAGT. CDR3 sequence: CASSEYVYSNQPQHF. The CDR3 coding sequence is TGTGCCAGCAGTGAGTATGTTTATAGCAATCAGCCCCAGCATTTT.

The V call is TRBV27, the J call TRBJ2-2; 9 nucleotides agree with TRBD1. Per germline, CDR1 MNHEY and CDR2 SMNVEV (reference sequence). This CDR3 region has 17 residues. With V trimmed by 5 bases and J by 7 bases, 14 bases remained unmatched. The CDR3 coding sequence is TGTGCCAGCAGTCAAGACGGGACAGGGTCTGTGAACGGGGAGCTGTTTTTT. Its protein is CASSQDGTGSVNGELFF.

The rearrangement joins TRBV7-2 to TRBJ2-7, with D uncertain. The CDR3 runs 16 residues. Germline V gene sequence: CDR1 SGHTA, CDR2 FQGNSA. V was shortened by 5 bases and J by 4 bases, with 21 bases between the two germline ends. CDR3 DNA: TGTGCCAGCAGCCCAAGATCTAAAGTTGGGCTTTACGAGCAGTACTTC. Its translation: CASSPRSKVGLYEQYF.

The rearrangement uses TRBV19 and TRBJ2-7; possible D gene TRBD2, 6 bases. CDR3 length: 14 amino acids. CDR1 is LNHDA and CDR2 is SQIVND in the germline V gene (reference sequence). Deletions cut 3 bases from V and 6 bases from J, with 15 bases between. CDR3 DNA sequence: TGTGCCAGTAGTATTGCCCGCTTGCGGGGCGAGCAGTACTTC. Amino acids: CASSIARLRGEQYF.